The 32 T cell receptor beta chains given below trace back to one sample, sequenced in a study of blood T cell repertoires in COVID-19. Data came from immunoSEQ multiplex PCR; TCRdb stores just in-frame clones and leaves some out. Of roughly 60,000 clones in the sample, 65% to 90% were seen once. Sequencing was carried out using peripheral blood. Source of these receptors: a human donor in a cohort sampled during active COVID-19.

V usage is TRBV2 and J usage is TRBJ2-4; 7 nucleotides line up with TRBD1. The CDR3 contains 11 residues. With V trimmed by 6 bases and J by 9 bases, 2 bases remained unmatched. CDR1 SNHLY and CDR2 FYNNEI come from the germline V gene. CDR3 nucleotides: TGTGCCAGCAGACAGGGGACCATTCAGTACTTC. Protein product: CASRQGTIQYF.

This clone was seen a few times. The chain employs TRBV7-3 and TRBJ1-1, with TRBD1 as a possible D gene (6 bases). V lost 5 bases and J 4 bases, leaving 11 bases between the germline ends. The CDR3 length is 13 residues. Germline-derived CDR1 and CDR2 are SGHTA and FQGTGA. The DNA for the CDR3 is TGTGCCAGCAGCCCACTAGGGGGCACTGAAGCTTTCTTT. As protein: CASSPLGGTEAFF.

The CDR3 spells CASSRTTSGTDTQYF. The CDR3 nucleotides read TGCGCCAGCAGCCGAACGACTAGCGGCACAGATACGCAGTATTTT. The gene calls are TRBV5-1 and TRBJ2-3, with 8 bases fitting TRBD2. The CDR3 covers 15 residues. V lost 4 bases and J lost 1; bases outside the gene matches: 5. Germline V CDR1 and CDR2: SGHRS, YFSETQ.

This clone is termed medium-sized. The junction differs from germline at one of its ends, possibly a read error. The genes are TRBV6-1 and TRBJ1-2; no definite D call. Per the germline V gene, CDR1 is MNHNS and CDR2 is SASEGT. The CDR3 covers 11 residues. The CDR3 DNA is TGTGCCAGCGGTGAATCGGTTGGCTACACCTTC. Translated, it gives CASGESVGYTF.

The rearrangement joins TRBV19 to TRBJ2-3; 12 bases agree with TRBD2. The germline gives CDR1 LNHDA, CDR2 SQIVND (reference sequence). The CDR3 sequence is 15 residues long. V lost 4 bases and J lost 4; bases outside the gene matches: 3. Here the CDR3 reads CASSTSGGAPDTQYF. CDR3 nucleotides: TGTGCCAGTAGTACTAGCGGGGGGGCCCCAGATACGCAGTATTTT.

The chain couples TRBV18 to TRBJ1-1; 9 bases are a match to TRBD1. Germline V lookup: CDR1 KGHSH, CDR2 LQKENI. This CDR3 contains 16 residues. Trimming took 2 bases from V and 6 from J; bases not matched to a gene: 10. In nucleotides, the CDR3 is TGTGCCAGCTCACCAATGTCCCGGGACAGGGAATCTGAAGCTTTCTTT. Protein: CASSPMSRDRESEAFF.

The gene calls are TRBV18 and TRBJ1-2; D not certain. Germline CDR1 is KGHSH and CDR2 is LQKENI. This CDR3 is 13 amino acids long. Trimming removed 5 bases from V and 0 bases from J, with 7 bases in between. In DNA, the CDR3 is TGTGCCAGCTCATCGACACCTAACTATGGCTACACCTTC. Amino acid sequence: CASSSTPNYGYTF.

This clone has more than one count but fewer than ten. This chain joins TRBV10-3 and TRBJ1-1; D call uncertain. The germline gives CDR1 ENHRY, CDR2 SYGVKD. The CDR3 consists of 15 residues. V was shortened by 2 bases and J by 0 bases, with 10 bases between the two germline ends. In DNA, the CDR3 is TGTGCCATCAGTGAGGGTAACATTATGAACACTGAAGCTTTCTTT. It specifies CAISEGNIMNTEAFF.

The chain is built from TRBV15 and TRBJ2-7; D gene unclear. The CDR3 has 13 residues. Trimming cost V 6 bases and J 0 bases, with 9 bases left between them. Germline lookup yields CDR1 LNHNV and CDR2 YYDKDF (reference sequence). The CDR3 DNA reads TGTGCCACCAGACTTACGGGCTCCTACGAGCAGTACTTC. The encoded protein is CATRLTGSYEQYF.

The CDR3 DNA reads as TGTGCCACCAGTGATTCGCGGGGAGGGGGGAACTCTCGAACCCAGCATTTT. Protein: CATSDSRGGGNSRTQHF. The rearrangement links TRBV24-1 to TRBJ1-5; a weak D match, TRBD1 (6 bases). V shed 2 bases and J shed 11 bases, with 24 bases lying between them. The germline CDR1 and CDR2 sequences are KGHDR and SFDVKD. The CDR3 totals 17 residues.

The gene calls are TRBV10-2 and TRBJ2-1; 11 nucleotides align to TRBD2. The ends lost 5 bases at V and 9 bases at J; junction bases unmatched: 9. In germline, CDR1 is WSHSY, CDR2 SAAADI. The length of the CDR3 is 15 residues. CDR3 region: CASSSTSGGVGEQFF. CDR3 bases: TGCGCCAGCAGTTCTACTAGCGGGGGTGTAGGTGAGCAGTTCTTC.

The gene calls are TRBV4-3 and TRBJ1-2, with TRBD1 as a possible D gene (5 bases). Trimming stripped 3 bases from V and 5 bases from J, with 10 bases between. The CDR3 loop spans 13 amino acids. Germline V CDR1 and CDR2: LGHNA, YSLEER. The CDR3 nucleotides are TGCGCCAGCAGCCAGAATCAGGGATATGGCTACACCTTC. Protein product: CASSQNQGYGYTF.

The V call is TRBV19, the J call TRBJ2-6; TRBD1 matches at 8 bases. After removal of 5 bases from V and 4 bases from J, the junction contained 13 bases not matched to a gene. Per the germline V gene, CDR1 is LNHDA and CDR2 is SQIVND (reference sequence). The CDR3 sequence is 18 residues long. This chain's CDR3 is CASSPRSQGAGGANVLTF. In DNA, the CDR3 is TGTGCCAGTAGTCCCCGATCCCAGGGGGCGGGCGGGGCCAACGTCCTGACTTTC.

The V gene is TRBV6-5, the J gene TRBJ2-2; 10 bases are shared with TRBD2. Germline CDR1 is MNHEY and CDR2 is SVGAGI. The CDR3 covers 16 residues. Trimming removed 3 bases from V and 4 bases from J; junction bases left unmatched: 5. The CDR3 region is CASSYSGGISTGELFF. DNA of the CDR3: TGTGCCAGCAGTTATAGCGGGGGGATATCCACCGGGGAGCTGTTTTTT.

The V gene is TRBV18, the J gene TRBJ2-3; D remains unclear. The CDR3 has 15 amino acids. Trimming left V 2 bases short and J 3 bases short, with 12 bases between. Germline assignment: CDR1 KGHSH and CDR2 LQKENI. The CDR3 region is CASSPGRSETDTQYF. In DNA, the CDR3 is TGTGCCAGCTCACCAGGGCGCTCAGAGACAGATACGCAGTATTTT.

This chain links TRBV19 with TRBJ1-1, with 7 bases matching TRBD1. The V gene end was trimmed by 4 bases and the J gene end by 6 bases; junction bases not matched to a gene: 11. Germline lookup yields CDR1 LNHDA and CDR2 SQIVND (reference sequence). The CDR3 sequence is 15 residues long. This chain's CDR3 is CASSKTGTVTAEAFF. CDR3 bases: TGTGCCAGTAGTAAGACAGGGACCGTTACGGCTGAAGCTTTCTTT.

The CDR3 loop reads CTSSQEFGLGPPGGDTQYF. Here the CDR3 DNA reads TGCACCAGCAGCCAAGAATTTGGCCTGGGCCCTCCCGGGGGAGATACGCAGTATTTT. The V and J genes are TRBV1 and TRBJ2-3; TRBD2 is the table's D call and was not checked against the DNA. TRBV1 has pseudogene status. The CDR3 is 19 residues long.

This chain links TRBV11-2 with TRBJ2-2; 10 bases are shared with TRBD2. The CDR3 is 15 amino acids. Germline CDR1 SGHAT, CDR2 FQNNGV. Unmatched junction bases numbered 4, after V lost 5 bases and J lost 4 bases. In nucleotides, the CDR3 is TGTGCCAGCAGCCGCAGACTAGCGGGCACCGGGGAGCTGTTTTTT. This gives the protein CASSRRLAGTGELFF.

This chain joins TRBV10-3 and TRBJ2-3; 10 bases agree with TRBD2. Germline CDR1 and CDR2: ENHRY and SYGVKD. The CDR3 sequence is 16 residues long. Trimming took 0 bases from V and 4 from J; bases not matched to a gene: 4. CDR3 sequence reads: CAISESSGGRPDTQYF. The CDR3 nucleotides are TGTGCCATCAGTGAGTCTAGCGGGGGGAGGCCAGATACGCAGTATTTT.

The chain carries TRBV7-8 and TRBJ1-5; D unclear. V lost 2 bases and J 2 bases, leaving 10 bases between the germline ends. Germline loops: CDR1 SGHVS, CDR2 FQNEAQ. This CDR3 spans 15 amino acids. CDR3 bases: TGTGCCAGCAGCTTAATGGGGAGGGGCAATCAGCCCCAGCATTTT. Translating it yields CASSLMGRGNQPQHF.

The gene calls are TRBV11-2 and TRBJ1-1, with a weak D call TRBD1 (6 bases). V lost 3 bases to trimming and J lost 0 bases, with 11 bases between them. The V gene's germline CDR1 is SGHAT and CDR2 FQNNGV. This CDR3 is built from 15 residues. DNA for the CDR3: TGTGCCAGCAGCTTCCGACAGGTTTTGAACACTGAAGCTTTCTTT. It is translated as CASSFRQVLNTEAFF.

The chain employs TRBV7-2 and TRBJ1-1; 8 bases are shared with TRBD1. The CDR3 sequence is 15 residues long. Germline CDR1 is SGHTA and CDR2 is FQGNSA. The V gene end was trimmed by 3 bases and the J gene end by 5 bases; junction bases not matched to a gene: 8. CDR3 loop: CASSFSPTGVTEAFF. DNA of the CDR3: TGTGCCAGCAGCTTCAGCCCGACAGGGGTGACTGAAGCTTTCTTT.

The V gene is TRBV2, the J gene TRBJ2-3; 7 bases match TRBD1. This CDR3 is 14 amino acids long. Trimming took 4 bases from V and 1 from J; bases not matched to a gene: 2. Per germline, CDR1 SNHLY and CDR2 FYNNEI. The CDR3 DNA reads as TGTGCCAGCAGTGGGACAGGACGCACAGATACGCAGTATTTT. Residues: CASSGTGRTDTQYF.

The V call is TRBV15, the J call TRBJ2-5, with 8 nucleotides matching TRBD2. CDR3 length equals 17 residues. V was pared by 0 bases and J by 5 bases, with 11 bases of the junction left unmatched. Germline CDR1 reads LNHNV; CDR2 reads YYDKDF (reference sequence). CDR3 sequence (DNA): TGTGCCACCAGCAGAGATAGTATGGCTAGCGGGTGGGAGACCCAGTACTTC. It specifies CATSRDSMASGWETQYF.

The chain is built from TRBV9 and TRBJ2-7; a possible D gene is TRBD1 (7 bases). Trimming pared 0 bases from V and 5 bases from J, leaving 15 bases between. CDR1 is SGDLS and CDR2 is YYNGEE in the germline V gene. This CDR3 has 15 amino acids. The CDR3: CASSVGPGGKDEQYF. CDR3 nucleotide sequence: TGTGCCAGCAGCGTAGGGCCAGGGGGGAAGGACGAGCAGTACTTC.

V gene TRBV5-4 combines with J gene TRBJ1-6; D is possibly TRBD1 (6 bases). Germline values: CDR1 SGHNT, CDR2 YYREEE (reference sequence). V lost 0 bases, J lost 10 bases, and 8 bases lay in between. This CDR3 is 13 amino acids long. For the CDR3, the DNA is TGTGCCAGCAGCTTGGGGGGGCACTCACCCCTCCACTTT. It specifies CASSLGGHSPLHF.

CDR3 loop: CASSMGLAQRSQYF. CDR3 nucleotide sequence: TGTGCCAGTAGTATGGGACTAGCCCAAAGGAGCCAGTACTTC. The V call is TRBV19, the J call TRBJ2-5, with TRBD2 matching 9 bases. Germline trimming cut 3 bases from V and 10 bases from J; bases unmatched to any gene: 9. Germline CDR1 and CDR2: LNHDA and SQIVND (reference sequence). The CDR3 has 14 amino acids. Complete variable domain (other parts from reference TRBV19 and TRBJ2-5): DGGITQSPKYLFRKEGQNVTLSCEQNLNHDAMYWYRQDPGQGLRLIYYSQIVNDFQKGDIAEGYSVSREKKESFPLTVTSAQKNPTAFYLCASSMGLAQRSQYFGPGTRLLVL.

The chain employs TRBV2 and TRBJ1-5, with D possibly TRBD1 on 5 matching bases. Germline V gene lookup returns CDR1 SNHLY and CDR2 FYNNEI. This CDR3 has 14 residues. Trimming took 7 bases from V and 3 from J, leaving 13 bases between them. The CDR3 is CASTARAPNQPQHF. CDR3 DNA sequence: TGTGCCAGCACTGCCAGGGCCCCCAATCAGCCCCAGCATTTT.

CDR3 coding DNA: TGTGCCAGCAGCTTCGGGACAGGACTCTCCTACGAGCAGTACTTC. Residues: CASSFGTGLSYEQYF. This rearrangement joins TRBV11-2 to TRBJ2-7; the match to TRBD1 covers 8 bases. Trimming removed 3 bases from V and 0 bases from J; junction bases left unmatched: 4. Germline V gene sequence: CDR1 SGHAT, CDR2 FQNNGV. This CDR3 region has 15 residues.

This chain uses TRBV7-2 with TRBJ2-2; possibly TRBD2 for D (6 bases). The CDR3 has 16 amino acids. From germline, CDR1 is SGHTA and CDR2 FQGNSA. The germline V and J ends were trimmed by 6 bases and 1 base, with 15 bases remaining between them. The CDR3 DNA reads TGTGCCAGCAGTTATTCGCAAGCGGGGAACACCGGGGAGCTGTTTTTT. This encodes CASSYSQAGNTGELFF.

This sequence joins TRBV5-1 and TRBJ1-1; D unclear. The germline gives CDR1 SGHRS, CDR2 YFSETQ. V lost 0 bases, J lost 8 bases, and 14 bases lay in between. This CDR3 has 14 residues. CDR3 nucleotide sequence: TGCGCCAGCAGCTTGGAAAATACTCCGGGAGAAGCTTTCTTT. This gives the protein CASSLENTPGEAFF.

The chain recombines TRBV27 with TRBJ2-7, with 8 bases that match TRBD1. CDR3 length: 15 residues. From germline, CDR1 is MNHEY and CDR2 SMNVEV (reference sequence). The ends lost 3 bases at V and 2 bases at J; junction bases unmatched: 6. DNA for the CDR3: TGTGCCAGCAGTTTGACAGGGGCGGTTACCTACGAGCAGTACTTC. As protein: CASSLTGAVTYEQYF.